Below, 18 T cell receptor beta chains from the same sample are listed, as sequenced in a study of blood T cell repertoires in COVID-19. Profiling relied on immunoSEQ multiplex PCR, and the TCRdb table lists in-frame clones only, not all of them. The sample has 150,000 to 200,000 clones, 90% seen once; the top ten hold 0.5% to 0.65%. Sequenced input: peripheral blood. The receptors were gathered from a man aged 50-59 years with acute or convalescent COVID-19.

Only one count was recorded for this clone. The rearrangement links TRBV5-1 to TRBJ2-3; no clear D. From germline, CDR1 is SGHRS and CDR2 YFSETQ. This CDR3 spans 14 amino acids. The V end lost 1 base, the J end lost 4 bases, and 10 bases lay between the germline ends. DNA of the CDR3: TGCGCCAGCAGCTTGCCTCAACGGGCAGATACGCAGTATTTT. Residues: CASSLPQRADTQYF. Using reference TRBV5-1 and TRBJ2-3 for the parts outside the CDR3, the full variable domain is KAGVTQTPRYLIKTRGQQVTLSCSPISGHRSVSWYQQTPGQGLQFLFEYFSETQRNKGNFPGRFSGRQFSNSRSEMNVSTLELGDSALYLCASSLPQRADTQYFGPGTRLTVL.

The chain has TRBV6-5 and TRBJ1-1; TRBD1 agrees at 7 bases. Germline CDR1 and CDR2: MNHEY and SVGAGI. Germline trimming cut 2 bases from V and 3 bases from J; bases unmatched to any gene: 6. This CDR3 spans 15 amino acids. In nucleotides, the CDR3 is TGTGCCAGCAGTTACAACAGGGGCGAGGACACTGAAGCTTTCTTT. As protein: CASSYNRGEDTEAFF.

The chain uses TRBV19 and TRBJ1-1; 7 nucleotides match TRBD1. Germline loops: CDR1 LNHDA, CDR2 SQIVND (reference sequence). The CDR3 extends over 15 amino acids. V dropped 5 bases and J dropped 2; count of bases not matched to a gene: 8. For the CDR3, the DNA is TGTGCCAGTAGTGTGCACAGGGGACTCAACACTGAAGCTTTCTTT. Residues: CASSVHRGLNTEAFF.

The rearrangement uses TRBV27 and TRBJ2-7; possible D gene TRBD1, 5 bases. CDR1 MNHEY and CDR2 SMNVEV come from the germline V gene (reference sequence). The CDR3 loop spans 14 amino acids. Trimming stripped 7 bases from V and 0 bases from J, with 13 bases between. CDR3 sequence (DNA): TGTGCCAGCAAAGTCAGGGTAAACTCCTACGAGCAGTACTTC. It specifies CASKVRVNSYEQYF.

The chain links TRBV28 to TRBJ1-5; 9 positions match TRBD1. CDR1 and CDR2 from the germline V gene are MDHEN and SYDVKM. After removal of 1 base from V and 7 bases from J, the junction contained 5 bases not matched to a gene. The CDR3 extends over 15 amino acids. DNA for the CDR3: TGTGCCAGCAGTTTATCTGGACAGGGGAGACAGCCCCAGCATTTT. This encodes CASSLSGQGRQPQHF.

This chain joins TRBV5-1 and TRBJ2-5, with 9 bases fitting TRBD1. Losses at the gene ends were 5 bases for V and 2 bases for J; bases not matched to a gene: 4. The CDR3 loop spans 14 amino acids. From germline, CDR1 is SGHRS and CDR2 YFSETQ. The CDR3 bases are TGCGCCAGCAGAGGGACAGGGACACAAGAGACCCAGTACTTC. Translated: CASRGTGTQETQYF. Full variable domain (outside the CDR3, taken from reference TRBV5-1 and TRBJ2-5): KAGVTQTPRYLIKTRGQQVTLSCSPISGHRSVSWYQQTPGQGLQFLFEYFSETQRNKGNFPGRFSGRQFSNSRSEMNVSTLELGDSALYLCASRGTGTQETQYFGPGTRLLVL.

The V and J genes are TRBV5-1 and TRBJ1-2; D unresolved. Between the trimmed V and J ends, which lost 0 bases and 1 base, there was a span of 7 bases. CDR1 and CDR2 (germline): SGHRS, YFSETQ. The CDR3 is 14 amino acids. The CDR3 DNA sequence: TGCGCCAGCAGCTTGGGACACCTTAACTATGGCTACACCTTC. Translation gives CASSLGHLNYGYTF.

J is TRBJ2-1 and V is TRBV2; 14 nucleotides agree with TRBD2. The CDR3 has 17 amino acids. From germline, CDR1 is SNHLY and CDR2 FYNNEI. J gave up 10 bases and V 6 bases, and 14 bases lay outside the gene matches. CDR3 DNA: TGTGCCAGCAGCCGAAGCCCGACTAGCGGGGGGGCTAACGAGCAGTTCTTC. Amino acid sequence: CASSRSPTSGGANEQFF. Drawing the rest from reference TRBV2 and TRBJ2-1, the complete variable domain is EPEVTQTPSHQVTQMGQEVILRCVPISNHLYFYWYRQILGQKVEFLVSFYNNEISEKSEIFDDQFSVERPDGSNFTLKIRSTKLEDSAMYFCASSRSPTSGGANEQFFGPGTRLTVL.

CDR3 region: CASSYRRGRAYEQYF. The CDR3 DNA reads TGTGCCAGCAGTTACCGACGAGGGAGGGCGTACGAGCAGTACTTC. The chain employs TRBV6-5 and TRBJ2-7; 7 bases match TRBD2. CDR3 length: 15 amino acids. The V and J ends lost 2 bases and 4 bases, in that order; junction bases with no gene match: 8. CDR1 is MNHEY and CDR2 is SVGAGI in the germline V gene.

A few counts support this clone. This sample also contains other DNA sequences that code for the same CDR3. The V call is TRBV19, the J call TRBJ1-5, with TRBD1 matching over 11 bases. The CDR3 is 13 residues long. Per germline, CDR1 LNHDA and CDR2 SQIVND (reference sequence). J lost 7 bases, V lost 5 bases, and 1 base had no gene match. Here the CDR3 DNA reads TGTGCCAGTAGTGGGACAGGGGGACAGCCCCAGCATTTT. It yields the protein CASSGTGGQPQHF.

The chain recombines TRBV28 with TRBJ2-2; the D gene is possibly TRBD2 (5 bases). V lost 1 base, J lost 17 bases, and 14 bases lay in between. There are 12 residues in the CDR3. Germline V lookup: CDR1 MDHEN, CDR2 SYDVKM. The CDR3 DNA follows: TGTGCCAGCAGTTTATTGGCTAGCCCCTCTTTTTTT. Protein: CASSLLASPSFF.

In its sample, this clone was seen once. The chain combines TRBV19 with TRBJ2-2; a possible D gene is TRBD1 (5 bases). The V and J ends lost 1 base and 6 bases respectively, with 9 bases between them. Germline loops: CDR1 LNHDA, CDR2 SQIVND (reference sequence). This CDR3 is 14 amino acids long. For the CDR3, the DNA is TGTGCCAGTAGTATAGGGGGCGGAGCCGGGGAGCTGTTTTTT. Its protein product is CASSIGGGAGELFF.

V usage is TRBV3-1 (or the pseudogene TRBV3-2) and J usage is TRBJ1-6, with 7 nucleotides matching TRBD1. Germline loops: CDR1 LGHDT, CDR2 YNNKEL (reference sequence). Losses at the gene ends were 2 bases for V and 9 bases for J; bases not matched to a gene: 1. There are 13 residues in the CDR3. CDR3 amino acids: CASSQQGVSPLHF. CDR3 nucleotide sequence: TGTGCCAGCAGCCAACAGGGGGTTTCACCCCTCCACTTT.

The chain has TRBV7-3 and TRBJ1-2; 7 positions agree with TRBD1. Germline V gene data show CDR1 as SGHTA and CDR2 as FQGTGA. Trimming took 5 bases from V and 8 from J; bases not matched to a gene: 11. The CDR3 is made up of 14 amino acids. In DNA, the CDR3 is TGTGCCAGCAGCCCCAACAGGGGAGTAGGGGGCTACACCTTC. It translates to CASSPNRGVGGYTF. The full variable domain, rest sourced from reference TRBV7-3 and TRBJ1-2, is GAGVSQTPSNKVTEKGKYVELRCDPISGHTALYWYRQSLGQGPEFLIYFQGTGAADDSGLPNDRFFAVRPEGSVSTLKIQRTERGDSAVYLCASSPNRGVGGYTFGSGTRLTVV.

The V and J genes are TRBV27 and TRBJ2-3; TRBD2 matches 13 bases. After removal of 4 bases from V and 0 bases from J, the junction contained 10 bases not matched to a gene. This CDR3 has 19 amino acids. Germline V gene lookup returns CDR1 MNHEY and CDR2 SMNVEV (reference sequence). This chain's CDR3 is CASSSLPGTSGISTDTQYF. The CDR3 region has the DNA TGTGCCAGCAGTTCCCTCCCAGGGACTAGCGGGATTAGCACAGATACGCAGTATTTT.

The J gene is TRBJ2-2, the V gene TRBV7-3; D perhaps matches TRBD1 (5 bases). Trimming stripped 3 bases from V and 4 bases from J, with 9 bases between. This CDR3 has 14 amino acids. Germline lookup yields CDR1 SGHTA and CDR2 FQGTGA. In DNA, the CDR3 is TGTGCCAGCAGCTTGGGGCAGAGCACCGGGGAGCTGTTTTTT. This sequence encodes CASSLGQSTGELFF.

This sequence joins TRBV28 and TRBJ2-5; 16 bases align to TRBD2. The V gene end was trimmed by 3 bases and the J gene end by 10 bases; junction bases not matched to a gene: 5. Germline V CDR1 and CDR2: MDHEN, SYDVKM. The CDR3 covers 15 residues. The CDR3 reads CASSFSGTSGRVQYF. The CDR3 DNA follows: TGTGCCAGCAGTTTCTCCGGGACTAGCGGGAGGGTCCAGTACTTC.

The V call is TRBV5-1, the J call TRBJ2-3; D is unclear. The CDR3 spans 14 residues. Germline assignment: CDR1 SGHRS and CDR2 YFSETQ. Trimming left V 5 bases short and J 4 bases short, with 14 bases between. CDR3 sequence: CASSLGQTPDTQYF. CDR3 coding DNA: TGCGCCAGCAGTCTGGGCCAGACCCCAGATACGCAGTATTTT.